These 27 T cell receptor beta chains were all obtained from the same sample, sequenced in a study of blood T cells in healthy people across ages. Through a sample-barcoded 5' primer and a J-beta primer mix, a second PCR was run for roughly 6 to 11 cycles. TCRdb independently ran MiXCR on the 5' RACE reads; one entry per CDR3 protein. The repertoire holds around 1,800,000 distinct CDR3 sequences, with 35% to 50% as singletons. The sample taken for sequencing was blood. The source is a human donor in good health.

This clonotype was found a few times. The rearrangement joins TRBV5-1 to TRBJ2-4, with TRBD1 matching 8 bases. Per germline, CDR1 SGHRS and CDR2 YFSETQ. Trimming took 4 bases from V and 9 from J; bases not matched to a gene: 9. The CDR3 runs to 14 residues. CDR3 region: CASSEDREEGIQYF. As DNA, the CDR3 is TGCGCCAGCAGCGAGGACAGGGAGGAGGGCATTCAGTACTTC.

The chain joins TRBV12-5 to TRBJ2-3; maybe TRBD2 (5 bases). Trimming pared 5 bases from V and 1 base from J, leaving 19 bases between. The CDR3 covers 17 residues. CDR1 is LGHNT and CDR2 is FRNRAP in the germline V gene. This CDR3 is CASGPSARGYGTDTQYF. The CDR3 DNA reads TGTGCTAGTGGTCCCTCCGCACGGGGATACGGCACAGATACGCAGTATTTT.

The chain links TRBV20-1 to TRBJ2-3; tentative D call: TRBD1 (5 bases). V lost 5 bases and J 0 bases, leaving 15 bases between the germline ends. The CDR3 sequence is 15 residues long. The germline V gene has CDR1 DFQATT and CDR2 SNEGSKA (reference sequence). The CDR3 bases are TGCAGTGCTCCCCGTTCGGACACCAGCACAGATACGCAGTATTTT. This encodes CSAPRSDTSTDTQYF.

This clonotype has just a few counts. The CDR3: CASTWTGVTYEQYF. CDR3 DNA: TGTGCCAGCACCTGGACAGGGGTTACCTACGAGCAGTACTTC. The V call is TRBV6-2 or TRBV6-3, the J call TRBJ2-7; 9 bases agree with TRBD1. Germline CDR1 is MNHEY and CDR2 is SVGEGT. After removal of 7 bases from V and 2 bases from J, the junction contained 6 bases not matched to a gene. The CDR3 is 14 residues long.

The CDR3 sequence is CASSLGPRAFF. The CDR3, as DNA: TGTGCCAGCAGCTTAGGTCCTCGAGCTTTCTTT. V usage is TRBV7-2 and J usage is TRBJ1-1, with no clear D. This CDR3 has 11 amino acids. V dropped 1 base and J dropped 10 bases, with 7 bases sitting between them. Germline CDR1 is SGHTA and CDR2 is FQGNSA.

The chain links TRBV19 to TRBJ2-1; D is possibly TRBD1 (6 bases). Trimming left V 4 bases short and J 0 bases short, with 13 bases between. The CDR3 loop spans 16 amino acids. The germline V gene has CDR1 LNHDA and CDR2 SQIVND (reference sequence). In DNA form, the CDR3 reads TGTGCCAGTAGTACGGACAGAACCTTCTCCTACAATGAGCAGTTCTTC. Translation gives CASSTDRTFSYNEQFF.

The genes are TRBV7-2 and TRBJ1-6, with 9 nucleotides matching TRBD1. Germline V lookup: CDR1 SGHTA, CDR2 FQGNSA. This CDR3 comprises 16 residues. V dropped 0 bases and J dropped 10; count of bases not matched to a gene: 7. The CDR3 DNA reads TGTGCCAGCAGCTTAGCCAGGGACAGGGTACGCTCACCCCTCCACTTT. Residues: CASSLARDRVRSPLHF.

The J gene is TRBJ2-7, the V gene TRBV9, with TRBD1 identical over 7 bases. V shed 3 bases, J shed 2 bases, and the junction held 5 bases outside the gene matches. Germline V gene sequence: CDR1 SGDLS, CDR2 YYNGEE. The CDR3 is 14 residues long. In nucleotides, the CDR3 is TGTGCCAGCAGCGAGAGAGACAGGGCCTACGAGCAGTACTTC. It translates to CASSERDRAYEQYF.

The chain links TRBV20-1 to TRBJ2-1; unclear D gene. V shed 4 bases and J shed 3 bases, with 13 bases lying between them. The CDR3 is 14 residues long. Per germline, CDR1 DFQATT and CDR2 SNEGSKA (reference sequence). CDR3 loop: CSAKVTAGYNEQFF. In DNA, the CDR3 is TGCAGTGCTAAAGTAACAGCTGGCTACAATGAGCAGTTCTTC.

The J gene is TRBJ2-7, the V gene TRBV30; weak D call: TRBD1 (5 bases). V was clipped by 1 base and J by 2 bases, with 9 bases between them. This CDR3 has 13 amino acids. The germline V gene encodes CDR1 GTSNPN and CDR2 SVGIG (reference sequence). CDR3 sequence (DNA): TGTGCCTGGAGTGAGGGGCACGCCTACGAGCAGTACTTC. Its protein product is CAWSEGHAYEQYF.

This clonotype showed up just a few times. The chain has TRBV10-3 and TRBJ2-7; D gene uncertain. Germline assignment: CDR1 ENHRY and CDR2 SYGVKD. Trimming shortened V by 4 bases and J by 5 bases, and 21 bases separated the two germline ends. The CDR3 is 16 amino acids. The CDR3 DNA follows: TGTGCCATCAGTGGTCGGACCGATTTACACCTCAACGAGCAGTACTTC. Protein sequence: CAISGRTDLHLNEQYF.

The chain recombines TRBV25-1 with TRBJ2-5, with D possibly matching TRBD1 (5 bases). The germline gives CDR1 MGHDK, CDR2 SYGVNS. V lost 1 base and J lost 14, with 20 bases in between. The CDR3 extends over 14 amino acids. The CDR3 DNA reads TGTGCCAGCAGTGAATCAGTTTTAGCCTCAACAGGATACTTC. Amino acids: CASSESVLASTGYF.

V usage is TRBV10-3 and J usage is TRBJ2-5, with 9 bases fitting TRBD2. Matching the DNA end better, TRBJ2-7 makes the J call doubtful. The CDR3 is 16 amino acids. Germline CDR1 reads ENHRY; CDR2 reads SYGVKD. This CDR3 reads CAISESTGGGEYEQYF. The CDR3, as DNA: TGTGCCATCAGTGAGTCGACTGGCGGGGGGGAGTACGAGCAGTACTTC.

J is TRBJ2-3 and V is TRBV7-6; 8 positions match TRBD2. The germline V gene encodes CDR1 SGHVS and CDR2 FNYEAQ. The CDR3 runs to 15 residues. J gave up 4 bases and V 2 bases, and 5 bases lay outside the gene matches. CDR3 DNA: TGTGCCAGCAGCTTACCGGGACTAGAGGCAGATACGCAGTATTTT. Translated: CASSLPGLEADTQYF.

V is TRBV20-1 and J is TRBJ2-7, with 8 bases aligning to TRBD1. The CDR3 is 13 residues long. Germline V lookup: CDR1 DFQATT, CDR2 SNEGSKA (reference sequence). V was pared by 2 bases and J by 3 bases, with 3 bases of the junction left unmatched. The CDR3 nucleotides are TGCAGTGCTAGAAACAGGGGGGTCTACGAGCAGTACTTC. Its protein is CSARNRGVYEQYF.

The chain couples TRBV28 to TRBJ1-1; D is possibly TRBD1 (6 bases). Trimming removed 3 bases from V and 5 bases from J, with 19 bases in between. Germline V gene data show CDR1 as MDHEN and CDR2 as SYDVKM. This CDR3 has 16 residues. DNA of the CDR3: TGTGCCAGCAGTTTTAGGACAGAGATTCAGGGAACTGAAGCTTTCTTT. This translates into CASSFRTEIQGTEAFF.

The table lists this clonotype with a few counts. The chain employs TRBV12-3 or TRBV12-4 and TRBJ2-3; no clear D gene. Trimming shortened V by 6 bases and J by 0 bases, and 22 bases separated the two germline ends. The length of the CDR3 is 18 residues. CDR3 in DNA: TGTGCCAGCAGGCGACCATCCCCCATGGTAACTAGCACAGATACGCAGTATTTT. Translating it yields CASRRPSPMVTSTDTQYF.

The CDR3 is CASSLQRNYEQYF. The DNA for the CDR3 is TGTGCCAGCAGCTTACAGCGGAATTACGAGCAGTACTTC. The chain couples TRBV7-3 to TRBJ2-5; possible D gene TRBD2, 5 bases. The J call is uncertain, as TRBJ2-7 better fits the DNA end. Germline values: CDR1 SGHTA, CDR2 FQGTGA. This CDR3 is built from 13 residues.

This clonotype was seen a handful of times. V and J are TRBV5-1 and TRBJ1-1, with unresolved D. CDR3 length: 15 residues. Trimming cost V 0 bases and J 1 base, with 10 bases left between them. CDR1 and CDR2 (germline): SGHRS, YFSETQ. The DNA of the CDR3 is TGCGCCAGCAGCTTGGAAGCTGGCGGGAACACTGAAGCTTTCTTT. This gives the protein CASSLEAGGNTEAFF. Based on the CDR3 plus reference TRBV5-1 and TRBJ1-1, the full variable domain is KAGVTQTPRYLIKTRGQQVTLSCSPISGHRSVSWYQQTPGQGLQFLFEYFSETQRNKGNFPGRFSGRQFSNSRSEMNVSTLELGDSALYLCASSLEAGGNTEAFFGQGTRLTVV.

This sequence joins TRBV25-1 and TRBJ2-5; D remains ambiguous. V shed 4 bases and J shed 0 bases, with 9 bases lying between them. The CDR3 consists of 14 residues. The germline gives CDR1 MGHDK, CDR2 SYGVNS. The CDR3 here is CASSVSQDQETQYF. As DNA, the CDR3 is TGTGCCAGCAGTGTAAGCCAGGACCAAGAGACCCAGTACTTC.

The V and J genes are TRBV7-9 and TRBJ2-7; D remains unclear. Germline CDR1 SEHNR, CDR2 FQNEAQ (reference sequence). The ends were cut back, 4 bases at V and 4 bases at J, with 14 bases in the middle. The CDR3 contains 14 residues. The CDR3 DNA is TGTGCCAGCAGCTCGCCTAGGCTAGGGTACGAGCAGTACTTC. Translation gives CASSSPRLGYEQYF.

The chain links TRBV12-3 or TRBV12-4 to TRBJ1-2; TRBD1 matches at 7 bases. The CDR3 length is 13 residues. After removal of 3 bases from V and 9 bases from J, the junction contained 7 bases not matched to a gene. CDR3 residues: CASSLAGGLCYTF. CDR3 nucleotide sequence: TGTGCCAGCAGTTTGGCAGGGGGGCTTTGCTACACCTTC.

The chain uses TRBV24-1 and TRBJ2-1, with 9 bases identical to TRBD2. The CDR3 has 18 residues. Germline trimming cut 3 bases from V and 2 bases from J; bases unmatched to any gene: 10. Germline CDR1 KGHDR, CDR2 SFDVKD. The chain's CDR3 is CATSDAPSGGLPYNEQFF. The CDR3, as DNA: TGTGCCACCAGTGATGCCCCAAGCGGGGGGCTTCCCTACAATGAGCAGTTCTTC.

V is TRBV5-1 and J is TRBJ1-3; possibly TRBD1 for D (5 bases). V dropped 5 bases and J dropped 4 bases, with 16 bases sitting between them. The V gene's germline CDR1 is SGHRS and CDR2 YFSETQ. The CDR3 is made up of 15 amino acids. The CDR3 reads CASRQTWGPGNTIYF. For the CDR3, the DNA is TGCGCCAGCAGGCAAACATGGGGCCCCGGAAACACCATATATTTT.

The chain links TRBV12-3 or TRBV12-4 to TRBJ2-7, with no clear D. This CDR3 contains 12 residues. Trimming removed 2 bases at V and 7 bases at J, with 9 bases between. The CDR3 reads CASSLRPNEQYF. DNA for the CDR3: TGTGCCAGCAGTTTAAGACCTAATGAGCAGTACTTC.

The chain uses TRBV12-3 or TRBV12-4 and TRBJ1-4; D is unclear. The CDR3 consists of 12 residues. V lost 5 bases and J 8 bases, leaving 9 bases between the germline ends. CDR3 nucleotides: TGTGCCAGCAGTAGGGAGGCGGAAAAACTGTTTTTT. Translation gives CASSREAEKLFF.

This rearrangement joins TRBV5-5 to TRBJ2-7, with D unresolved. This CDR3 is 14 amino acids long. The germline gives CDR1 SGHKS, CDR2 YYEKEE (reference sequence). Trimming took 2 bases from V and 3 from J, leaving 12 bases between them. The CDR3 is CASSFGVVLYEQYF. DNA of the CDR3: TGTGCCAGCAGCTTTGGGGTGGTTCTCTACGAGCAGTACTTC.